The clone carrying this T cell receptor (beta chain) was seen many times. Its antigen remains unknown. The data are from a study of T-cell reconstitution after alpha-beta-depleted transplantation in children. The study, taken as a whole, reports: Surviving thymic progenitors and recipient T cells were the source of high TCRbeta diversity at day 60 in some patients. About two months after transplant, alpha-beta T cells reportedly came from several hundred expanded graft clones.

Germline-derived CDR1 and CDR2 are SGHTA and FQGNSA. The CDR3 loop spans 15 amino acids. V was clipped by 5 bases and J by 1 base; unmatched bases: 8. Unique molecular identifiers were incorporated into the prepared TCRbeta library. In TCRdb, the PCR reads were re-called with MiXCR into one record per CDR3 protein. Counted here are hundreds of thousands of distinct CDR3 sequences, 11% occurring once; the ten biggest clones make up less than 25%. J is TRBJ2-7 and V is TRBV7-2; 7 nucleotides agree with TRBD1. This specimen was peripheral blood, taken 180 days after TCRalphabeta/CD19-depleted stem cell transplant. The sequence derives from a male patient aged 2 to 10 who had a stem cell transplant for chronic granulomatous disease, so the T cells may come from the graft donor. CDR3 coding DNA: TGTGCCAGCAGCACCTTTCGGACAGGTTCCTACGAGCAGTACTTC. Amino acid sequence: CASSTFRTGSYEQYF. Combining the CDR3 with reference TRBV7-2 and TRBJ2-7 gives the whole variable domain GAGVSQSPSNKVTEKGKDVELRCDPISGHTALYWYRQSLGQGLEFLIYFQGNSAPDKSGLPSDRFSAERTGGSVSTLTIQRTQQEDSAVYLCASSTFRTGSYEQYFGPGTRLTVT.